The 6 T cell receptor beta chains presented below share a single source sample, sequenced in a study of blood T cell repertoires in COVID-19. This table comes from immunoSEQ multiplex PCR, and its TCRdb copy is limited to in-frame clones, with some not included. The sample has under 350,000 clones, roughly nine tenths seen once. Sequencing was carried out using peripheral blood. The receptors here all came from a woman between 25 and 40 years old with COVID-19, enrolled during active disease.

V gene TRBV6-5 combines with J gene TRBJ2-3; D perhaps matches TRBD1 (6 bases). Germline V gene sequence: CDR1 MNHEY, CDR2 SVGAGI. Deletions cut 2 bases from V and 5 bases from J, with 14 bases between. The CDR3 is made up of 15 amino acids. The CDR3 loop reads CASSYGAGAVDTQYF. CDR3 DNA sequence: TGTGCCAGCAGTTACGGGGCAGGGGCAGTAGATACGCAGTATTTT.

This chain links TRBV7-8 with TRBJ1-1; 7 nucleotides match TRBD1. The CDR3 is 15 residues long. The ends lost 8 bases at V and 2 bases at J; junction bases unmatched: 11. Per the germline V gene, CDR1 is SGHVS and CDR2 is FQNEAQ. CDR3 sequence (DNA): TGTGCCAGCTATCGGTCCAGACAGGGAAACACTGAAGCTTTCTTT. It specifies CASYRSRQGNTEAFF.

V usage is TRBV7-9 and J usage is TRBJ1-2; the match to TRBD1 covers 7 bases. Germline V gene data show CDR1 as SEHNR and CDR2 as FQNEAQ (reference sequence). The CDR3 covers 16 residues. V was clipped by 3 bases and J by 0 bases; unmatched bases: 7. The CDR3 DNA reads TGTGCCAGCAGCTTTACAGGGGAGTGGGCTAACTATGGCTACACCTTC. Translating gives CASSFTGEWANYGYTF.

The chain employs TRBV5-5 and TRBJ1-2; D perhaps matches TRBD1 (5 bases). Trimming removed 0 bases from V and 5 bases from J, with 20 bases in between. The CDR3 consists of 17 residues. CDR1 and CDR2 from the germline V gene are SGHKS and YYEKEE (reference sequence). The CDR3 loop reads CASSLEWSTVRAYGYTF. DNA of the CDR3: TGTGCCAGCAGCTTGGAGTGGTCGACAGTAAGGGCTTATGGCTACACCTTC.

The chain employs TRBV5-1 and TRBJ1-2; possible D gene TRBD1, 5 bases. Looked up from germline, CDR1 is SGHRS and CDR2 is YFSETQ. V lost 5 bases to trimming and J lost 5 bases, with 13 bases between them. The CDR3 length is 13 residues. CDR3: CASSFDSQYGYTF. The CDR3 DNA is TGCGCCAGCAGTTTTGACAGTCAATATGGCTACACCTTC.

The V gene is TRBV3-1 (or the pseudogene TRBV3-2), the J gene TRBJ1-6; no clear D gene. Trimming removed 4 bases at V and 8 bases at J, with 9 bases between. The CDR3 length is 13 residues. In germline, CDR1 is LGHDT, CDR2 YNNKEL (reference sequence). CDR3: CASSPTEDSPLHF. The CDR3 DNA reads TGTGCCAGCAGCCCTACCGAGGATTCACCCCTCCACTTT.